This T cell receptor (beta chain) was observed in a study of T cell repertoires in cytomegalovirus infection. Regarding the study as a whole: Predominance within the ex vivo response was attributable to HLA-C-restricted CMV-specific TCR beta clonotypes.

CDR3 length equals 13 residues. V was clipped by 6 bases and J by 7 bases, with 13 bases between them. Germline V gives CDR1 DFQATT, CDR2 SNEGSKA (reference sequence). This clonotype has only a few counts. No antigen is known for it. TCRdb re-called the reads through MiXCR, storing one row per CDR3 protein. The sample lists approximately 300,000 distinct CDR3 sequences, roughly 25% occurring once. J is TRBJ1-6 and V is TRBV20-1; D is unresolved. Sequencing used cultured PBMCs, obtained from culture after CMV antigen stimulation. The clonotype comes from a human donor in good health (CMV status not recorded). Some clones in this sample may be carry-over from other donors' samples. The CDR3 here is CSALGPSNSPLHF. In DNA form, the CDR3 reads TGCAGTGCCCTAGGGCCCTCAAATTCACCCCTCCACTTT.